The 25 T cell receptor beta chains reported below all come from one sample, sequenced in a study of CD8+ T cells in alopecia areata. RNA extraction was followed by reverse transcription into cDNA, which acted as the sequencing template. Libraries were prepared by immunoSEQ multiplex PCR; TCRdb keeps only in-frame clonotypes and omits some of them. The sample has approximately 190,000 clones; 58% are singletons. Treatment denoted: oral pan-JAK inhibitor, 5-10 mg twice daily. Sequenced here: CD4+ T cells sorted from blood, sampled at week 24, from a patient treated with tofacitinib. These receptors came from a human donor with alopecia areata.

CDR3 amino acids: CASSPHLGTGTEQYF. CDR3 coding DNA: TGTGCCAGCAGTCCCCACCTTGGGACAGGGACCGAGCAGTACTTC. This sequence joins TRBV27 and TRBJ2-7; 9 bases line up with TRBD1. The V and J ends lost 5 bases and 6 bases, in that order; junction bases with no gene match: 11. This CDR3 has 15 residues. Germline CDR1 and CDR2: MNHEY and SMNVEV (reference sequence).

The rearrangement uses TRBV2 and TRBJ2-7, with 10 bases matching TRBD1. Germline trimming cut 4 bases from V and 0 bases from J; bases unmatched to any gene: 3. The CDR3 consists of 15 residues. The germline V gene encodes CDR1 SNHLY and CDR2 FYNNEI. The chain's CDR3 is CASSAGQGSSYEQYF. As DNA, the CDR3 is TGTGCCAGCAGTGCGGGACAGGGGAGCTCCTACGAGCAGTACTTC.

The chain joins TRBV5-6 to TRBJ2-5; 9 nucleotides align to TRBD2. V shed 0 bases and J 9 bases; nucleotides not matched to a gene: 9. Germline V gene sequence: CDR1 SGHDT, CDR2 YYEEEE. The CDR3 sequence is 15 residues long. In DNA, the CDR3 is TGTGCCAGCAGCTTGGATAGCGGGGGCAGGATAGCCCAGTACTTC. Translation gives CASSLDSGGRIAQYF.

This chain connects TRBV7-2 to TRBJ2-1, with 10 bases identical to TRBD2. V lost 4 bases and J lost 4; bases outside the gene matches: 7. CDR1 is SGHTA, CDR2 FQGNSA, per germline. The length of the CDR3 is 16 residues. CDR3 bases: TGTGCCAGCAGCTCATTACCTAGCGGGGGTTACAATGAGCAGTTCTTC. Its translation is CASSSLPSGGYNEQFF.

The genes are TRBV27 and TRBJ2-5, with 10 bases lining up with TRBD2. With 0 bases clipped from V and 7 bases from J, the junction kept 8 bases outside the gene matches. Germline V gene data show CDR1 as MNHEY and CDR2 as SMNVEV (reference sequence). The CDR3 covers 16 residues. The CDR3 DNA is TGTGCCAGCAGTTTATCTCTAGCGGGAGTTGATGGGACCCAGTACTTC. Amino acid sequence: CASSLSLAGVDGTQYF.

The chain carries TRBV28 and TRBJ2-3, with TRBD2 matching 10 bases. There are 17 residues in the CDR3. Losses at the gene ends were 7 bases for V and 0 bases for J; bases not matched to a gene: 10. Germline CDR1 and CDR2: MDHEN and SYDVKM. CDR3 bases: TGTGCCAGCACCGCGGAACTAGCGGGGTCTAGCACAGATACGCAGTATTTT. It codes for CASTAELAGSSTDTQYF.

This rearrangement joins TRBV29-1 to TRBJ2-7, with D possibly being TRBD1 or TRBD2 (5 bases each). This CDR3 is built from 12 residues. The V end was cut by 7 bases, the J end by 0 bases, with 10 bases between. Germline loops: CDR1 SQVTM, CDR2 ANQGSEA. This CDR3 is CSAAGTSYEQYF. The CDR3 DNA follows: TGCAGCGCCGCCGGGACCTCCTACGAGCAGTACTTC.

The rearrangement links TRBV10-3 to TRBJ1-5, with D hard to call. This CDR3 spans 13 amino acids. The V and J ends lost 8 bases and 4 bases respectively, with 12 bases between them. Germline CDR1 is ENHRY and CDR2 is SYGVKD. The CDR3 bases are TGTGCCATCGGCGAGGAGCCTAATCAGCCCCAGCATTTT. Translated, it gives CAIGEEPNQPQHF.

V usage is TRBV6-6 and J usage is TRBJ2-7; D is unclear. With 0 bases removed from V and 2 bases from J, the gap between germline ends came to 8 bases. The CDR3 loop spans 14 amino acids. Germline assignment: CDR1 MNHNY and CDR2 SVGAGI (reference sequence). CDR3 coding DNA: TGTGCCAGCAGTTACTCGAAGGTGACCTACGAGCAGTACTTC. Its translation is CASSYSKVTYEQYF.

This chain connects TRBV5-4 to TRBJ2-2; D gene unclear. The germline V gene has CDR1 SGHNT and CDR2 YYREEE (reference sequence). CDR3 length: 15 amino acids. V was pared by 0 bases and J by 1 base, with 7 bases between. In DNA, the CDR3 is TGTGCCAGCAGCTTGGTAGGGATGAACACCGGGGAGCTGTTTTTT. Its translation is CASSLVGMNTGELFF.

The rearrangement joins TRBV7-2 to TRBJ2-7; D possibly uses TRBD1 or TRBD2 (5 bases each). The length of the CDR3 is 13 residues. Germline-derived CDR1 and CDR2 are SGHTA and FQGNSA. Trimming removed 3 bases at V and 7 bases at J, with 13 bases between. CDR3 sequence (DNA): TGTGCCAGCAGCTTCCAGGGAGTCGGGGAGCAGTACTTC. Translated: CASSFQGVGEQYF.

This chain links TRBV5-6 with TRBJ1-1; D is ambiguous. Trimming stripped 0 bases from V and 7 bases from J, with 7 bases between. This CDR3 has 12 amino acids. Germline V gene sequence: CDR1 SGHDT, CDR2 YYEEEE. DNA of the CDR3: TGTGCCAGCAGCTTGGACCGGGGTGAAGCTTTCTTT. Translated: CASSLDRGEAFF.

This clone has just one count. This chain links TRBV5-5 with TRBJ2-2; D is uncertain. Trimming removed 2 bases at V and 4 bases at J, with 6 bases between. The CDR3 runs to 13 residues. Germline CDR1 reads SGHKS; CDR2 reads YYEKEE (reference sequence). The CDR3 protein is CASSLDGTGELFF. The CDR3 DNA reads as TGTGCCAGCAGCTTAGATGGCACCGGGGAGCTGTTTTTT.

This clone was observed a handful of times. The V and J genes are TRBV7-6 and TRBJ2-5; no definite D call. Germline V gene data show CDR1 as SGHVS and CDR2 as FNYEAQ. Trimming stripped 6 bases from V and 5 bases from J, with 10 bases between. This CDR3 is 12 amino acids long. The CDR3 bases are TGTGCCAGCAGTGCTGAAGAGGAGACCCAGTACTTC. The encoded protein is CASSAEEETQYF.

This chain links TRBV2 with TRBJ1-5, with TRBD1 as a possible D gene (6 bases). Between the trimmed V and J ends, which lost 7 bases and 9 bases, there was a span of 16 bases. This CDR3 region has 13 residues. Per the germline V gene, CDR1 is SNHLY and CDR2 is FYNNEI. CDR3 residues: CASNGQGLWPQHF. CDR3 bases: TGTGCCAGCAACGGGCAGGGGTTGTGGCCCCAGCATTTT.

The chain carries TRBV6-6 and TRBJ1-1; possibly TRBD1 for D (5 bases). Germline-derived CDR1 and CDR2 are MNHNY and SVGAGI (reference sequence). The CDR3 has 13 amino acids. V dropped 0 bases and J dropped 7 bases, with 9 bases sitting between them. CDR3 sequence: CASSYSQGDEAFF. CDR3 nucleotide sequence: TGTGCCAGCAGTTACTCTCAGGGAGATGAAGCTTTCTTT.

A few counts support this clone. The V and J genes are TRBV7-3 and TRBJ2-3; either TRBD1 or TRBD2 may fit D (7 bases each). Germline CDR1 reads SGHTA; CDR2 reads FQGTGA. This CDR3 spans 15 amino acids. Trimming took off 4 bases at V and 4 bases at J, with 15 bases between the two ends. The CDR3 nucleotides are TGTGCCAGCAGCTCCCAGGGAGGGGGCGCAGATACGCAGTATTTT. Residues: CASSSQGGGADTQYF. The full variable domain, completed using reference TRBV7-3 and TRBJ2-3, is GAGVSQTPSNKVTEKGKYVELRCDPISGHTALYWYRQSLGQGPEFLIYFQGTGAADDSGLPNDRFFAVRPEGSVSTLKIQRTERGDSAVYLCASSSQGGGADTQYFGPGTRLTVL.

The chain couples TRBV10-3 to TRBJ2-7, with 12 bases lining up with TRBD2. The CDR3 runs 15 residues. With 6 bases clipped from V and 2 bases from J, the junction kept 5 bases outside the gene matches. CDR1 ENHRY and CDR2 SYGVKD come from the germline V gene. The DNA for the CDR3 is TGTGCCATCAGGGAAGGACTAGCGGGAACCTACGAGCAGTACTTC. Encoded protein: CAIREGLAGTYEQYF.

This sequence joins TRBV30 and TRBJ2-2; unclear D gene. The CDR3 totals 12 residues. Germline V gene sequence: CDR1 GTSNPN, CDR2 SVGIG (reference sequence). The V gene lost 2 bases and the J gene lost 7 bases, with 8 bases spanning the gap. The CDR3 protein is CAWSPLDGELFF. In DNA form, the CDR3 reads TGTGCCTGGAGTCCCTTAGACGGGGAGCTGTTTTTT.

The J gene is TRBJ2-3, the V gene TRBV7-9, with D hard to call. CDR3 length: 14 amino acids. Trimming stripped 1 base from V and 4 bases from J, with 9 bases between. Germline values: CDR1 SEHNR, CDR2 FQNEAQ (reference sequence). The DNA for the CDR3 is TGTGCCAGCAGCTTAGGCTCCGCGCCAGATACGCAGTATTTT. This encodes CASSLGSAPDTQYF.

This chain connects TRBV7-2 to TRBJ2-5; no definite D call. Germline CDR1 is SGHTA and CDR2 is FQGNSA. V was cut by 1 base and J by 8 bases, with 17 bases left in between. The CDR3 runs 15 residues. The CDR3 nucleotides are TGTGCCAGCAGCTTAGTTGACATTGTGGTGGGAACCCAGTACTTC. It specifies CASSLVDIVVGTQYF. Full variable domain (missing parts from reference TRBV7-2 and TRBJ2-5): GAGVSQSPSNKVTEKGKDVELRCDPISGHTALYWYRQSLGQGLEFLIYFQGNSAPDKSGLPSDRFSAERTGGSVSTLTIQRTQQEDSAVYLCASSLVDIVVGTQYFGPGTRLLVL.

The V call is TRBV7-2, the J call TRBJ2-3; either TRBD1 or TRBD2 may fit D (5 bases each). This CDR3 has 17 residues. Germline lookup yields CDR1 SGHTA and CDR2 FQGNSA. V was trimmed by 5 bases and J by 4 bases, leaving 22 bases between them. This chain's CDR3 is CASSSALATGTPDTQYF. CDR3 DNA sequence: TGTGCCAGCAGCAGTGCCCTAGCAACAGGAACCCCAGATACGCAGTATTTT.

This clone was counted at least ten times. The rearrangement uses TRBV7-2 and TRBJ2-2; weak D call: TRBD2 (6 bases). Germline V lookup: CDR1 SGHTA, CDR2 FQGNSA. Trimming cost V 0 bases and J 4 bases, with 12 bases left between them. The CDR3 has 16 residues. In DNA, the CDR3 is TGTGCCAGCAGCTTAGCAGGGCTAGCGCTCACCGGGGAGCTGTTTTTT. As protein: CASSLAGLALTGELFF.

This rearrangement joins TRBV6-1 to TRBJ1-6; 7 nucleotides agree with TRBD1. The CDR3 covers 16 residues. J was trimmed by 6 bases and V by 4 bases; bases with no gene match: 9. Germline CDR1 reads MNHNS; CDR2 reads SASEGT. In DNA form, the CDR3 reads TGTGCCAGCAGTGTCGGGACAGTTATCACTAATTCACCCCTCCACTTT. It codes for CASSVGTVITNSPLHF.

This clone has only a few counts. The rearrangement joins TRBV11-2 to TRBJ2-2; D tentatively fits TRBD1 or TRBD2 (5 bases each). Germline values: CDR1 SGHAT, CDR2 FQNNGV. CDR3 length equals 15 residues. Trimming stripped 6 bases from V and 1 base from J, with 12 bases between. In DNA form, the CDR3 reads TGTGCCAGCAGTAGGGACCTTTGGAACACCGGGGAGCTGTTTTTT. This gives the protein CASSRDLWNTGELFF.